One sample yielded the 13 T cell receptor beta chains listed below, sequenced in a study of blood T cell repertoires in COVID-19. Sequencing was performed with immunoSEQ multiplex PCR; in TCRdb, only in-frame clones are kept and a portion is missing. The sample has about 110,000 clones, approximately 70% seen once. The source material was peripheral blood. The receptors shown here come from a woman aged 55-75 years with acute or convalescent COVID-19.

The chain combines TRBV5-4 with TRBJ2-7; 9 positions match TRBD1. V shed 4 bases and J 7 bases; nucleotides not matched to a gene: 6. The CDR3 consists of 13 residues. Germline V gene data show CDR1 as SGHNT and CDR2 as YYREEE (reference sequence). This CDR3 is CASSTGQGWEQYF. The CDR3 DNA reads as TGTGCCAGCAGCACGGGACAGGGTTGGGAGCAGTACTTC.

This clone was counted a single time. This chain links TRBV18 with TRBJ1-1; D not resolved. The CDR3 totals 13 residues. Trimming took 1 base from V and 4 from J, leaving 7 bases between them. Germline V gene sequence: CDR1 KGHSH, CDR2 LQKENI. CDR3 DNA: TGTGCCAGCTCACCACGGGGAGGCACTGAAGCTTTCTTT. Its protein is CASSPRGGTEAFF.

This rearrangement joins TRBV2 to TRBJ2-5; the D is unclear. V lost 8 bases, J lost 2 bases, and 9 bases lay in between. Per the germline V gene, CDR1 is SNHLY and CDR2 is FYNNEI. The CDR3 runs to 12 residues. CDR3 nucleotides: TGTGCCAGCGGGCCAACGCAAGAGACCCAGTACTTC. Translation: CASGPTQETQYF.

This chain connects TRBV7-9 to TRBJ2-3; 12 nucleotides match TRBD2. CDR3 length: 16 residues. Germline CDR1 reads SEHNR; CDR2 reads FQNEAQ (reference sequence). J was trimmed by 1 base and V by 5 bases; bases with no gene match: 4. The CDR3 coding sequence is TGTGCCAGCAGCCTGACTAGCGGGGGCCGCACAGATACGCAGTATTTT. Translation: CASSLTSGGRTDTQYF. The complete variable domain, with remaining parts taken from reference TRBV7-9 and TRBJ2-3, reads DTGVSQNPRHKITKRGQNVTFRCDPISEHNRLYWYRQTLGQGPEFLTYFQNEAQLEKSRLLSDRFSAERPKGSFSTLEIQRTEQGDSAMYLCASSLTSGGRTDTQYFGPGTRLTVL.

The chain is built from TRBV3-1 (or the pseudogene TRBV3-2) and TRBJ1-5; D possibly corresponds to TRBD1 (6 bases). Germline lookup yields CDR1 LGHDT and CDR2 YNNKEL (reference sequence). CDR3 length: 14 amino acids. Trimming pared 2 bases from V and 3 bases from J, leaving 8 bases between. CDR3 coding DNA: TGTGCCAGCAGCCAAACAGGGAACAATCAGCCCCAGCATTTT. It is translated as CASSQTGNNQPQHF.

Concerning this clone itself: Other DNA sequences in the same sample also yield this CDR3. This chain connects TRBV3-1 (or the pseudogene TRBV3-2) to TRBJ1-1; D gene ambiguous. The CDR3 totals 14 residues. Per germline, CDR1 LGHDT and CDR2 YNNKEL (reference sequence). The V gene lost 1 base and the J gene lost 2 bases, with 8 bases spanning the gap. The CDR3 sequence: CASSQGTGNTEAFF. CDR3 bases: TGTGCCAGCAGCCAAGGTACGGGAAACACTGAAGCTTTCTTT.

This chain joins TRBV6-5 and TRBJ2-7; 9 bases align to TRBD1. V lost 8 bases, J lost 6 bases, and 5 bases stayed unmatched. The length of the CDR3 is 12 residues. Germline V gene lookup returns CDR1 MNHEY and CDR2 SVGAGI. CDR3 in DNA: TGTGCCAGCCGCCGGACAGGGGCCGAGCAGTACTTC. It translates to CASRRTGAEQYF.

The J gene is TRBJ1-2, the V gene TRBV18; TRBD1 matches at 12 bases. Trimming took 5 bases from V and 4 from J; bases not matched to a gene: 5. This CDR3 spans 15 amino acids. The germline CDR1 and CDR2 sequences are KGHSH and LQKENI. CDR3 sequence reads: CASSEGTGGGYGYTF. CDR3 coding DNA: TGTGCCAGCTCAGAAGGGACAGGGGGCGGCTATGGCTACACCTTC.

For the CDR3, the DNA is TGTGCCAGCATAGACAGCATCGTCTATGGCTACACCTTC. Its translation is CASIDSIVYGYTF. The chain has TRBV28 and TRBJ1-2, with D tentatively TRBD1 (5 bases). Per germline, CDR1 MDHEN and CDR2 SYDVKM. This CDR3 region has 13 residues. Trimming took 7 bases from V and 4 from J, leaving 13 bases between them.

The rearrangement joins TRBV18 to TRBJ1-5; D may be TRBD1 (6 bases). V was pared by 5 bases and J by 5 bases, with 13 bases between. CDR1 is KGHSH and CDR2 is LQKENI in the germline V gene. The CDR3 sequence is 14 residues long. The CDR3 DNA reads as TGTGCCAGCTCAAGGCAGGGGAGAGATCAGCCCCAGCATTTT. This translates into CASSRQGRDQPQHF.

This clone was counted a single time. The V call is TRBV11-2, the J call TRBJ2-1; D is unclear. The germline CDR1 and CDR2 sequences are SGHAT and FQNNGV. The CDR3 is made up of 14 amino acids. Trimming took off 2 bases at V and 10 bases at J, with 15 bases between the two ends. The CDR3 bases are TGTGCCAGCAGCTTACCTTCGCGGAGATCAGAGCAGTTCTTC. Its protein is CASSLPSRRSEQFF.

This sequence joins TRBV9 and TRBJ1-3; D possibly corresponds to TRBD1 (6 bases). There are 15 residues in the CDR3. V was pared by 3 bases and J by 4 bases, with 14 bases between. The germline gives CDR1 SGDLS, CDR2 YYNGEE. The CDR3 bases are TGTGCCAGCAGCGACACAGGGTCTCGGGGAAACACCATATATTTT. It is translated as CASSDTGSRGNTIYF.

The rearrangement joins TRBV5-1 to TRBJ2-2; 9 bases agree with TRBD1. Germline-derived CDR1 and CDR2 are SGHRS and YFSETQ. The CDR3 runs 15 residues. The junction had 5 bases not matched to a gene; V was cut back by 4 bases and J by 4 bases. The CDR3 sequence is CASSVGQGRTGELFF. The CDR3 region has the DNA TGCGCCAGCAGCGTGGGACAGGGACGCACCGGGGAGCTGTTTTTT.